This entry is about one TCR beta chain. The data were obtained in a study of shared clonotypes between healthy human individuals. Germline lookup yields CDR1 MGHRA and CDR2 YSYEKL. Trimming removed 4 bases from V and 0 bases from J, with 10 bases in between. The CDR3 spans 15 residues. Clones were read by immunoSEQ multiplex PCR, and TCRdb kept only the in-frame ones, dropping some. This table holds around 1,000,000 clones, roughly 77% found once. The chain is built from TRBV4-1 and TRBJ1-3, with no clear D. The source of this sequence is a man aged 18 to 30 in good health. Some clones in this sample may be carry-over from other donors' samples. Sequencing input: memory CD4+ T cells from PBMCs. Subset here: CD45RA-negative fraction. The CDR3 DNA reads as TGCGCCAGCAGCCGAGATAAGAGCTCTGGAAACACCATATATTTT. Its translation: CASSRDKSSGNTIYF.